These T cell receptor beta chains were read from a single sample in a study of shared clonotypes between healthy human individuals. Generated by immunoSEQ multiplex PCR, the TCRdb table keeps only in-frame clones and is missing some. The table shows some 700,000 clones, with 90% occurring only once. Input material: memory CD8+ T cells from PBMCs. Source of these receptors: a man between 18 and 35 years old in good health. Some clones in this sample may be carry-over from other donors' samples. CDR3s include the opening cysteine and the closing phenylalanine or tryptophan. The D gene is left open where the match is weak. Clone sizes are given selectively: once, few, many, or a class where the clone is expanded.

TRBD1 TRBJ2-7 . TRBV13 CASSLGQGVFEQYF TGTGCCAGCAGCTTAGGGCAGGGGGTATTCGAGCAGTACTTC
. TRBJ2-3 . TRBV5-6 CASSGVESTDTQYF TGTGCCAGCAGCGGCGTTGAGAGCACAGATACGCAGTATTTT
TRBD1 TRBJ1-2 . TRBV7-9 CASSPRGTGATIAGGYTF TGTGCCAGCAGCCCACGCGGGACAGGGGCTACCATAGCCGGTGGCTACACCTTC
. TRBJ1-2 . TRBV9 CASSEPPTF TGTGCCAGCAGCGAACCCCCCACCTTC
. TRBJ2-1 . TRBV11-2 CASSLGPAGTYNEQFF TGTGCCAGCAGCTTAGGACCCGCAGGCACCTACAATGAGCAGTTCTTC
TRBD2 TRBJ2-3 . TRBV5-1 CASSLFSGGDTDTQYF TGCGCCAGCAGCTTGTTCAGCGGGGGGGACACAGATACGCAGTATTTT
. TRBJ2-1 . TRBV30 CAWSPVASEQFF TGTGCCTGGAGCCCGGTTGCAAGCGAGCAGTTCTTC
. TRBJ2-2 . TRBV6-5 CASSYGRENTGELFF TGTGCCAGCAGTTACGGGCGGGAGAACACCGGGGAGCTGTTTTTT
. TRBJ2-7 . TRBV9 CASSPGPSSSYEQYF TGTGCCAGCAGCCCCGGGCCTTCTAGCTCCTACGAGCAGTACTTC
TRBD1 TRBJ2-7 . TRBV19 CASSIGTGPYEQYF TGTGCCAGTAGTATTGGGACAGGGCCCTACGAGCAGTACTTC
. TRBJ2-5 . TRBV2 CASSPPTTLETQYF TGTGCCAGCAGCCCCCCGACTACGTTGGAGACCCAGTACTTC
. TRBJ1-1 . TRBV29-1 CSVEDPSGPLLYTEAFF TGCAGCGTTGAAGATCCCTCAGGGCCCTTGTTGTACACTGAAGCTTTCTTT
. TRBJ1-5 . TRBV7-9 CASSSANQPQHF TGTGCCAGCAGCTCCGCAAATCAGCCCCAGCATTTT
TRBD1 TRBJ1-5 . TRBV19 CASSADRGGSNQPQHF TGTGCCAGTAGCGCGGACAGGGGCGGCAGCAATCAGCCCCAGCATTTT
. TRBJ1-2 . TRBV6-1 CASSDEVEAAVNYGYTF TGTGCCAGCAGTGATGAGGTGGAGGCGGCGGTCAACTATGGCTACACCTTC
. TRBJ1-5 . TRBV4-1 CASSLTPASNQPQHF TGCGCCAGCAGCCTCACGCCAGCTAGCAATCAGCCCCAGCATTTT
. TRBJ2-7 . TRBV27 CASSSLPRVEQYF TGTGCCAGCAGTTCCCTGCCTCGGGTCGAGCAGTACTTC
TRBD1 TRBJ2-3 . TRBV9 CASSVETGARDTQYF TGTGCCAGCAGCGTAGAGACAGGGGCACGGGATACGCAGTATTTT
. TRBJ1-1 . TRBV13 CASSLGSEAFF TGTGCCAGCAGCTTGGGGTCTGAAGCTTTCTTT
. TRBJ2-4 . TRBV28 CASSRPDRLGKNIQYF TGTGCCAGCAGCCGGCCCGACCGTCTAGGCAAAAACATTCAGTACTTC
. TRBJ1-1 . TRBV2 CASSGRGVEAFF TGTGCCAGCAGTGGGAGGGGGGTTGAAGCTTTCTTT
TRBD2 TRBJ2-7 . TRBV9 CASSSGGGYEQYF TGTGCCAGCAGCTCCGGCGGGGGTTACGAGCAGTACTTC
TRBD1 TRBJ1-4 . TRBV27 CATIDRGGEKLFF TGTGCCACCATCGACAGGGGTGGTGAAAAACTGTTTTTT
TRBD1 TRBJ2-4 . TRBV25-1 CATGGWYIQYF TGTGCTACAGGGGGCTGGTACATTCAGTACTTC
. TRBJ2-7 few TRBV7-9 CASSPPGSSSYEQYF TGTGCCAGCAGCCCGCCCGGGAGCAGCTCCTACGAGCAGTACTTC
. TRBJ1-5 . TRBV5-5 CASSLAIVSVNQPQHF TGTGCCAGCAGCTTGGCCATAGTGTCAGTTAATCAGCCCCAGCATTTT
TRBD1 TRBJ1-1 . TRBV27 CASSLIGTGGPEAFF TGTGCCAGCAGTTTAATCGGGACAGGGGGCCCCGAAGCTTTCTTT
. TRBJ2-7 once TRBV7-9 CASSFSGEDEQYF TGTGCCAGCAGCTTTTCTGGGGAGGACGAGCAGTACTTC
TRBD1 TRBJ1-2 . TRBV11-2 CASKSSPARGMDGYTF TGTGCCAGCAAGTCCTCGCCGGCCAGGGGGATGGATGGCTACACCTTC
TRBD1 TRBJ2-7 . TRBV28 CASRTTGEVLRGSYEQYF TGTGCCAGCAGAACGACAGGGGAAGTTTTAAGAGGGTCCTACGAGCAGTACTTC
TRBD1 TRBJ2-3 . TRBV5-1 CASSLKAEGATDTQYF TGCGCCAGCAGCTTGAAGGCCGAGGGGGCCACAGATACGCAGTATTTT
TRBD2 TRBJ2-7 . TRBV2 CASSATSGFTYEQYF TGTGCCAGCAGTGCGACTAGCGGGTTTACCTACGAGCAGTACTTC
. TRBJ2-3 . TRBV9 CASSVVSSGNTDTQYF TGTGCCAGCAGCGTAGTTAGTAGCGGAAACACAGATACGCAGTATTTT
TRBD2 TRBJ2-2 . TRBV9 CASSVVPAASGPPSGELFF TGTGCCAGCAGCGTAGTCCCTGCGGCTAGCGGGCCCCCTAGCGGGGAGCTGTTTTTT
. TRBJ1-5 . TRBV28 CASSQGVGYQPQHF TGTGCCAGCAGCCAGGGCGTTGGATATCAGCCCCAGCATTTT
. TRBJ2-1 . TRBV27 CASSLTPTSSYNEQFF TGTGCCAGCAGTTTAACGCCTACGAGCTCCTACAATGAGCAGTTCTTC
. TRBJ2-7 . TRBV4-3 CASSQEWRVSSYEQYF TGCGCCAGCAGCCAAGAGTGGCGGGTCTCCTCCTACGAGCAGTACTTC
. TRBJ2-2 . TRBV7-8 CASSPGKEGELFF TGTGCCAGCAGCCCGGGAAAGGAGGGAGAGCTGTTTTTT
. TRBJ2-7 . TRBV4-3 CASSQDRSVSSYEQYF TGCGCCAGCAGCCAAGATCGTTCGGTTAGCTCCTACGAGCAGTACTTC
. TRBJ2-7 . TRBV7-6 CASSPGTSIYEQYF TGTGCCAGCAGCCCCGGGACGTCTATCTACGAGCAGTACTTC
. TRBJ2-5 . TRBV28 CASSNSHRSQETQYF TGTGCCAGCAGCAACTCTCACAGGTCCCAAGAGACCCAGTACTTC